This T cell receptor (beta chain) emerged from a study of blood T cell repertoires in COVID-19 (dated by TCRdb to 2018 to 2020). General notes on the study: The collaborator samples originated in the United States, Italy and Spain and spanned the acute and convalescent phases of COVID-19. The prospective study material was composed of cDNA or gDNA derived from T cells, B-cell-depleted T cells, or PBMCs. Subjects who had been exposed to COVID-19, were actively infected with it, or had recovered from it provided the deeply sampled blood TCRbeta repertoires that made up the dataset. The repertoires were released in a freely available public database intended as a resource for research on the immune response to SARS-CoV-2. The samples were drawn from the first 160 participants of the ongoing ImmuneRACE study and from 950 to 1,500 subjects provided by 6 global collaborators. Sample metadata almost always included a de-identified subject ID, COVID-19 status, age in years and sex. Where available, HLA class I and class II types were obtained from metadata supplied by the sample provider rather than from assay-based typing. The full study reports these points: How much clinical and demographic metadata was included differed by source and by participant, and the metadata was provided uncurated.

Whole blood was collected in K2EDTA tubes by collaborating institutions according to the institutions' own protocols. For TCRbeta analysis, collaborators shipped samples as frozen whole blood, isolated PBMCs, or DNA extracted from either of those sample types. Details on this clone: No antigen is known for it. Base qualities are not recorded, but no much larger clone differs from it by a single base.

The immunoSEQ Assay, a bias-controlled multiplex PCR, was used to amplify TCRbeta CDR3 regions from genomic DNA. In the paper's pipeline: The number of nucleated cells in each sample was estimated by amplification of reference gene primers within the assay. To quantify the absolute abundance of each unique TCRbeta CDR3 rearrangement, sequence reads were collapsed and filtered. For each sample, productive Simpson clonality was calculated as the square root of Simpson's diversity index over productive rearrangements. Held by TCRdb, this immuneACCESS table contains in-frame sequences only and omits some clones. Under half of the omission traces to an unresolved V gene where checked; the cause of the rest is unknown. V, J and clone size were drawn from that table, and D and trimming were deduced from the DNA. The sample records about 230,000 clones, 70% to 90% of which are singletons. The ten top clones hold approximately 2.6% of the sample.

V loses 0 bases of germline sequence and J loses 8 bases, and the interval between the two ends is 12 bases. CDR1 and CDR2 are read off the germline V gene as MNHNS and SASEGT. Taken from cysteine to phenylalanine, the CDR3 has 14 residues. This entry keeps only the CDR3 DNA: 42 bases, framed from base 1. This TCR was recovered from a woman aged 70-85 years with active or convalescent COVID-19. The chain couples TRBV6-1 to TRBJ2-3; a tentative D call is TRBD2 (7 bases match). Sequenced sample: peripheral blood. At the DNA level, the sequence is TGTGCCAGCAGTGAAGCCCGGGGGGCCGGTACGCAGTATTTT. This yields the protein CASSEARGAGTQYF.